Given below is one T cell receptor (beta chain) in context. Antigen unknown. The sample belongs to a study of T cells in localized non-small cell lung cancer. Study results and limitations: The tumor had only one region sequenced, so heterogeneity remains possible. Tumor showed lower T cell clonality than uninvolved adjacent lung, where it was highest.

The trim removed 3 bases at V and 4 bases at J, leaving 10 bases unmatched. CDR3 length: 19 residues. The germline CDR1 and CDR2 sequences are MGHRA and YSYEKL. Some clones are missing from TCRdb's copy, which holds only in-frame ones; the method was immunoSEQ multiplex PCR. Among around 78,000 clones, over 75% were seen once, and the ten largest hold roughly 9%. Here the sequenced sample was peripheral blood, taken before any cancer treatment. V usage is TRBV4-1 and J usage is TRBJ2-3; 16 bases are a match to TRBD2. The receptor was derived from a female donor over 55 with stage I lung adenocarcinoma. The chain's CDR3 is CASSHPGLAGGPRADTQYF. DNA of the CDR3: TGCGCCAGCAGCCATCCGGGACTAGCGGGAGGGCCGAGGGCAGATACGCAGTATTTT.